A single T cell receptor beta chain is shown here with its context. A single record per CDR3 protein comes from TCRdb applying MiXCR to the 5' RACE reads. The data contain some 440,000 distinct CDR3 sequences, roughly 24% of them singletons. This entry is derived from a study of identical twins. This CDR3 has 15 amino acids. Trimming stripped 0 bases from V and 6 bases from J, with 11 bases between. In germline, CDR1 is MNHEY, CDR2 SVGAGI. The sample was also linked to a second study, of T cells expressing NK-cell markers.

This TCR derives from a woman between 18 and 29 years old in good health. Sequencing was performed on CD4+ T cells sorted from blood. The chain carries TRBV6-5 and TRBJ2-2, with a weak D call TRBD1 (5 bases). The CDR3 loop is CASSYSNQGPGELFF. In DNA form, the CDR3 reads TGTGCCAGCAGTTACTCGAATCAGGGCCCCGGGGAGCTGTTTTTT.